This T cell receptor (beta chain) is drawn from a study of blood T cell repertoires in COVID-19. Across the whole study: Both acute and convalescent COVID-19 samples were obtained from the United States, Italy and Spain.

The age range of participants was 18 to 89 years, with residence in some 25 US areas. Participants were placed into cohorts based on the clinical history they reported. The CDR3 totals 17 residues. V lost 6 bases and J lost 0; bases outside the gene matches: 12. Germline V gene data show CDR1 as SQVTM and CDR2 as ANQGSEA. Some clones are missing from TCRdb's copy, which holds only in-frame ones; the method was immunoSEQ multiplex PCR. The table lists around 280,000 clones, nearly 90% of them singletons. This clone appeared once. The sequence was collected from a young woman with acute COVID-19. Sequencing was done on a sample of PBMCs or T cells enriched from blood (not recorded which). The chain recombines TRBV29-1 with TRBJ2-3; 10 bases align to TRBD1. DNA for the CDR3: TGCAGCGTCCACAGGCTATGGACAGGGGGTAGCACAGATACGCAGTATTTT. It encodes CSVHRLWTGGSTDTQYF.